This record covers a single T cell receptor (beta chain). Antigen: not known. The CDR3 runs 15 residues. From germline, CDR1 is SGDLS and CDR2 YYNGEE. V gave up 3 bases and J gave up 7 bases; unmatched junction bases: 12. These data come from a study of T-cell memory formation after mild COVID-19. Study-level background: Most TCR clusters belonged to a single donor.

Findings of the study overall: SARS-CoV-2 specificity was not confirmed for second-wave clones peaking on day 37. Prior to infection, memory already included some responding clones, suggesting cross-reactive memory joined. Largely, contracting CD4+ clones fell within CM and EM, and contracting CD8+ clones within EMRA.

From the 5' RACE reads, TCRdb called clonotypes with MiXCR, one entry per CDR3 protein. The sample gives 400,000 to 500,000 distinct CDR3 sequences, 15% to 25% of which show up once; approximately 8.1% is in the top ten. The receptor comes from an adult woman who had mild COVID-19 (a few samples of this study predate the infection). Cell type and time point are not known. The chain uses TRBV9 and TRBJ2-7, with 8 bases aligning to TRBD2. The sequenced sample consisted of PBMCs or a T cell subset sorted from them (not recorded which). The CDR3 loop reads CASSGGRRGAWEQYF. The CDR3 nucleotides read TGTGCCAGCAGCGGTGGGAGGCGGGGGGCCTGGGAGCAGTACTTC.